This entry lists 18 T cell receptor beta chains sequenced from one sample in a study of blood T cell repertoires in COVID-19. The method was immunoSEQ multiplex PCR; TCRdb's version includes in-frame clones alone and lacks a portion of them. The repertoire consists of tens of thousands of clones, with less than 85% occurring once and the leading ten covering roughly 19%. The sequencing sample was made of peripheral blood. All receptors derive from an elderly woman with acute or convalescent COVID-19.

This clone was observed once. This chain links TRBV6-5 with TRBJ2-7, with D possibly TRBD1 on 5 matching bases. Germline CDR1 MNHEY, CDR2 SVGAGI. This CDR3 has 14 amino acids. V lost 9 bases, J lost 1 base, and 16 bases lay in between. CDR3 in amino acids: CASMDTYVSYEQYF. CDR3 in DNA: TGTGCCAGTATGGACACATACGTATCCTACGAGCAGTACTTC.

V usage is TRBV4-1 and J usage is TRBJ2-2, with 7 positions matching TRBD2. The V gene end was trimmed by 1 base and the J gene end by 2 bases; junction bases not matched to a gene: 7. Germline V gene lookup returns CDR1 MGHRA and CDR2 YSYEKL. CDR3 length: 17 amino acids. DNA for the CDR3: TGCGCCAGCAGCCAAGTGGGGCTAGCGGCCAACACCGGGGAGCTGTTTTTT. Its protein is CASSQVGLAANTGELFF.

The genes are TRBV7-3 and TRBJ2-4; 7 bases are shared with TRBD1. The CDR3 has 14 amino acids. J gave up 6 bases and V 0 bases, and 2 bases lay outside the gene matches. Germline V gives CDR1 SGHTA, CDR2 FQGTGA. CDR3 nucleotides: TGTGCCAGCAGCTTAACAGCAGGGGGAAACATTCAGTACTTC. It yields the protein CASSLTAGGNIQYF.

The chain uses TRBV5-6 and TRBJ2-3; TRBD1 is a possible D gene (6 bases). CDR1 is SGHDT, CDR2 YYEEEE, per germline. V shed 4 bases and J shed 2 bases, with 11 bases lying between them. The CDR3 is made up of 14 amino acids. The CDR3 spells CASSLGQLTDTQYF. In DNA, the CDR3 is TGTGCCAGCAGCCTCGGACAGCTCACAGATACGCAGTATTTT.

This clone has only a few counts. The chain links TRBV10-2 to TRBJ1-1; 9 bases fit TRBD1. CDR3 length: 13 residues. Germline lookup yields CDR1 WSHSY and CDR2 SAAADI. The V segment lost 8 bases and the J segment 4 bases; nucleotides outside the gene matches: 5. The CDR3 protein is CASGDRASTEAFF. Here the CDR3 DNA reads TGCGCCAGCGGGGACAGGGCGAGCACTGAAGCTTTCTTT.

V gene TRBV19 combines with J gene TRBJ1-2, with a tentative D call TRBD1 (5 bases). The V gene's germline CDR1 is LNHDA and CDR2 SQIVND (reference sequence). The CDR3 covers 14 residues. V lost 1 base, J lost 4 bases, and 10 bases lay in between. CDR3 protein: CASSIAGTSYGYTF. The CDR3 coding sequence is TGTGCCAGTAGTATAGCCGGGACTTCCTATGGCTACACCTTC.

The chain recombines TRBV19 with TRBJ2-3; maybe TRBD2 (6 bases). Germline values: CDR1 LNHDA, CDR2 SQIVND (reference sequence). The CDR3 covers 13 residues. Trimming pared 9 bases from V and 10 bases from J, leaving 20 bases between. CDR3 nucleotides: TGTGCCAGCGCTAGCGCCGAACTACTTGCGCAGTATTTT. Amino acid sequence: CASASAELLAQYF.

CDR3 sequence (DNA): TGTGCCAGCAGCTTCGCAGGGTACATGAACACTGAAGCTTTCTTT. It yields the protein CASSFAGYMNTEAFF. This rearrangement joins TRBV7-2 to TRBJ1-1; perhaps TRBD1 as D (5 bases). Between the trimmed V and J ends, which lost 3 bases and 0 bases, there was a span of 11 bases. The CDR3 has 15 residues. In germline, CDR1 is SGHTA, CDR2 FQGNSA.

The V call is TRBV9, the J call TRBJ2-2; 9 nucleotides agree with TRBD1. Germline assignment: CDR1 SGDLS and CDR2 YYNGEE. The V and J ends lost 4 bases and 5 bases, in that order; junction bases with no gene match: 3. This CDR3 contains 14 residues. The CDR3 nucleotides are TGTGCCAGCAGCTTACAGGGGGCGACCGGGGAGCTGTTTTTT. This sequence encodes CASSLQGATGELFF.

This sequence joins TRBV5-8 and TRBJ2-7, with D maybe TRBD2 (6 bases). The V end was cut by 4 bases, the J end by 4 bases, with 18 bases between. This CDR3 has 15 amino acids. Looked up from germline, CDR1 is SGHTS and CDR2 is YDEGEE. The DNA for the CDR3 is TGTGCCAGCAGCCATCGAAGGAGACTAGTGTACGAGCAGTACTTC. Translated, it gives CASSHRRRLVYEQYF.

To note about this clone: The same CDR3 also results from other DNA sequences found in this sample. The J gene is TRBJ1-2, the V gene TRBV6-5; D is ambiguous. Germline V gives CDR1 MNHEY, CDR2 SVGAGI. The CDR3 loop spans 14 amino acids. Trimming pared 0 bases from V and 5 bases from J, leaving 10 bases between. This CDR3 reads CASSYSRGTYGYTF. The CDR3 DNA sequence: TGTGCCAGCAGTTACTCCCGGGGTACTTATGGCTACACCTTC.

This clone was found a few times. The rearrangement links TRBV19 to TRBJ2-1; tentative D call: TRBD2 (5 bases). Looked up from germline, CDR1 is LNHDA and CDR2 is SQIVND (reference sequence). The CDR3 contains 15 residues. Trimming cost V 5 bases and J 0 bases, with 11 bases left between them. Here the CDR3 reads CASSWAEASYNEQFF. The CDR3, as DNA: TGTGCCAGTAGTTGGGCGGAGGCCTCCTACAATGAGCAGTTCTTC.

This clone was seen just once. The gene calls are TRBV5-8 and TRBJ2-5; 8 nucleotides agree with TRBD1. The CDR3 sequence is 15 residues long. The V and J ends lost 0 bases and 4 bases, in that order; junction bases with no gene match: 5. From germline, CDR1 is SGHTS and CDR2 YDEGEE. CDR3 residues: CASSLVQGAGETQYF. CDR3 DNA sequence: TGTGCCAGCAGCTTGGTTCAGGGGGCAGGAGAGACCCAGTACTTC. The whole variable domain, remainder taken from reference TRBV5-8 and TRBJ2-5, is EAGVTQSPTHLIKTRGQQATLRCSPISGHTSVYWYQQALGLGLQFLLWYDEGEERNRGNFPPRFSGRQFPNYSSELNVNALELEDSALYLCASSLVQGAGETQYFGPGTRLLVL.

The rearrangement links TRBV2 to TRBJ2-6; 7 nucleotides align to TRBD2. The length of the CDR3 is 16 residues. Losses at the gene ends were 3 bases for V and 4 bases for J; bases not matched to a gene: 6. Germline lookup yields CDR1 SNHLY and CDR2 FYNNEI. The CDR3 DNA sequence: TGTGCCAGCAGTGAGAGACTAGCAACCGGGGCCAACGTCCTGACTTTC. Amino acid sequence: CASSERLATGANVLTF.

This clone was counted only a few times. V gene TRBV6-6 combines with J gene TRBJ2-5; a possible D gene is TRBD1 (5 bases). Germline V gives CDR1 MNHNY, CDR2 SVGAGI (reference sequence). CDR3 size: 11 residues. V lost 2 bases and J lost 9, with 7 bases in between. CDR3 protein: CASSYQGAQYF. Written as DNA, the CDR3 is TGTGCCAGCAGTTACCAAGGGGCCCAGTACTTC.

The chain recombines TRBV5-1 with TRBJ2-3; 10 nucleotides agree with TRBD2. The CDR3 has 16 amino acids. V shed 0 bases and J 3 bases; nucleotides not matched to a gene: 4. Germline V gene sequence: CDR1 SGHRS, CDR2 YFSETQ. CDR3 sequence (DNA): TGCGCCAGCAGCTTGGGGCTAGCGGGGGCAACAGATACGCAGTATTTT. It codes for CASSLGLAGATDTQYF.

The chain couples TRBV2 to TRBJ1-2, with 7 bases identical to TRBD1. Germline V gene sequence: CDR1 SNHLY, CDR2 FYNNEI. The CDR3 runs to 13 residues. The V gene end was trimmed by 4 bases and the J gene end by 13 bases; junction bases not matched to a gene: 12. In DNA form, the CDR3 reads TGTGCCAGCAGTGCGGGACAGCTGCCTAGTTCCACCTTC. Protein sequence: CASSAGQLPSSTF.

Only a few counts were recorded for this clone. This chain connects TRBV27 to TRBJ2-3; 9 bases fit TRBD1. CDR3 length equals 17 residues. With V trimmed by 5 bases and J by 3 bases, 12 bases remained unmatched. Germline assignment: CDR1 MNHEY and CDR2 SMNVEV (reference sequence). The CDR3 is CASSLTRPGQGTDTQYF. CDR3 nucleotide sequence: TGTGCCAGCAGTCTCACAAGACCGGGACAGGGTACAGATACGCAGTATTTT.